This record covers a single T cell receptor beta chain. The specificity of this receptor is unknown. No much larger clone exists at a distance of one base, and base qualities are not known. This entry is derived from a study of blood T cell repertoires in COVID-19 (dated by TCRdb to the early 2020s). Study-level background: The collaborator samples originated in the United States, Italy and Spain and spanned the acute and convalescent phases of COVID-19. The material from the prospective study consisted of cDNA or gDNA derived from T cells, B-cell-depleted T cells, or PBMCs. The dataset comprised deeply sampled blood TCRbeta repertoires from subjects exposed to, actively infected with, or recovered from COVID-19. A freely available public database, intended as a resource for researchers studying the immune response to SARS-CoV-2, is where the repertoires were released. The samples were drawn from the first 160 participants of the ongoing ImmuneRACE study and from over 950 subjects provided by 6 global collaborators. Sample metadata almost always included a de-identified subject ID, COVID-19 status, age in years and sex. Where available, HLA class I and class II types were taken from metadata supplied by the sample provider and were not determined by assay-based typing. Study-wide conclusions, independent of this receptor: The amount of clinical and demographic metadata varied by source and participant and was provided uncurated.

Collaborating institutions collected whole blood in K2EDTA tubes following their own protocols. For TCRbeta analysis, collaborator samples were shipped as frozen whole blood, as isolated PBMCs, or as DNA extracted from either sample type. The immunoSEQ Assay, a bias-controlled multiplex PCR, was used to amplify TCRbeta CDR3 regions from genomic DNA. The paper's data handling went like this. Within the assay, amplification of reference gene primers was used to estimate how many nucleated cells each sample contained. Sequence reads were collapsed and filtered to measure the absolute abundance of every unique TCRbeta CDR3 rearrangement. For each sample, productive Simpson clonality was calculated as the square root of Simpson's diversity index over productive rearrangements. In TCRdb, the immuneACCESS table is reduced to in-frame sequences with V and J assigned. These tables do not hold every clone; where another copy was compared, an unresolved V gene accounts for under half, and the others remain unexplained. V and J calls and clone size are those listed in that table; D and trimming were worked out from the DNA. In all, the sample holds tens of thousands of clones, and about 70% of those were seen once. The ten most abundant clones make up more than 5% of the sample.

There are 14 amino acids in the CDR3, from cysteine to phenylalanine inclusive. CDR3 DNA only is kept here, 42 bases in frame from base 1. V is pared back by 7 bases and J by 1 base, with 11 bases lying between the germline termini. In the germline V gene, CDR1 corresponds to MNHEY and CDR2 to SVGAGI. The sequencing input was peripheral blood. The receptor comes from a human donor in a cohort sampled during active COVID-19. Here the chain combines TRBV6-5 and TRBJ1-5; TRBD1 could be the D gene, as 6 bases match. The sequenced DNA is TGTGCCAGCAAGTCAGGGGACAGCAATCAGCCCCAGCATTTT. It encodes CASKSGDSNQPQHF.